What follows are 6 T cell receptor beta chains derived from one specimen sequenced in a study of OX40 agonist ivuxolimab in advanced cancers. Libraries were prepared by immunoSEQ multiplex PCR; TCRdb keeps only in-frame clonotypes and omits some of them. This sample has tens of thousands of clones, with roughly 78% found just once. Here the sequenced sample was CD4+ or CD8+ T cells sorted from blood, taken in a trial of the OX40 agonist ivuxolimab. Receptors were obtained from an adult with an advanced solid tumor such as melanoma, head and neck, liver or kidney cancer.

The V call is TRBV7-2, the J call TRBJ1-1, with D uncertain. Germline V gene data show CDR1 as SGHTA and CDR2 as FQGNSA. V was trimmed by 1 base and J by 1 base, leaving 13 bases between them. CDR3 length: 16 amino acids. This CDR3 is CASSLDQIVGNTEAFF. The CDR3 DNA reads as TGTGCCAGCAGCTTAGATCAAATCGTGGGGAACACTGAAGCTTTCTTT.

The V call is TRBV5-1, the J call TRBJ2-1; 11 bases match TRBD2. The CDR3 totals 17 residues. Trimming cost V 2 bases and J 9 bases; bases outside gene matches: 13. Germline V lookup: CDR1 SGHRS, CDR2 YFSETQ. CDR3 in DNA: TGCGCCAGCAGCTTATTTCGCTTGGGGCTAGCGGGAGGTGAGCAGTTCTTC. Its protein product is CASSLFRLGLAGGEQFF.

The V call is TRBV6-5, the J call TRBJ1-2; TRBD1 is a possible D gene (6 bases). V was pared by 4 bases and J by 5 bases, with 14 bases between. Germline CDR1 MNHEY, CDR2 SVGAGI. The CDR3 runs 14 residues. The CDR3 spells CASSLGAQRYGYTF. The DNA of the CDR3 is TGTGCCAGCAGTTTGGGGGCGCAGCGGTATGGCTACACCTTC.

CDR3 residues: CASSLGGGSNTGELFF. The CDR3 region has the DNA TGTGCCAGCAGCTTAGGTGGAGGGTCGAACACCGGGGAGCTGTTTTTT. The genes are TRBV7-9 and TRBJ2-2; the D gene is possibly TRBD2 (6 bases). V gave up 1 base and J gave up 0 bases, with 9 bases separating them. CDR1 and CDR2 (germline): SEHNR, FQNEAQ (reference sequence). The CDR3 is made up of 16 amino acids.

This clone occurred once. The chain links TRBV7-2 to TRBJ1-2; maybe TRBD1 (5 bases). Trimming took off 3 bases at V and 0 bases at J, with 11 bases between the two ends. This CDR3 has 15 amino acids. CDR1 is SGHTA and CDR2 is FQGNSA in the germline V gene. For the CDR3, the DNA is TGTGCCAGCAGCTTTGGGACTGCTACTAACTATGGCTACACCTTC. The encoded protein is CASSFGTATNYGYTF.

In DNA, the CDR3 is TGTGCCAGCAGCATCGGACCAAACACTGAAGCTTTCTTT. Its translation is CASSIGPNTEAFF. The chain has TRBV9 and TRBJ1-1; D is undetermined. Germline-derived CDR1 and CDR2 are SGDLS and YYNGEE. V was pared by 4 bases and J by 2 bases, with 9 bases between. CDR3 length equals 13 residues.